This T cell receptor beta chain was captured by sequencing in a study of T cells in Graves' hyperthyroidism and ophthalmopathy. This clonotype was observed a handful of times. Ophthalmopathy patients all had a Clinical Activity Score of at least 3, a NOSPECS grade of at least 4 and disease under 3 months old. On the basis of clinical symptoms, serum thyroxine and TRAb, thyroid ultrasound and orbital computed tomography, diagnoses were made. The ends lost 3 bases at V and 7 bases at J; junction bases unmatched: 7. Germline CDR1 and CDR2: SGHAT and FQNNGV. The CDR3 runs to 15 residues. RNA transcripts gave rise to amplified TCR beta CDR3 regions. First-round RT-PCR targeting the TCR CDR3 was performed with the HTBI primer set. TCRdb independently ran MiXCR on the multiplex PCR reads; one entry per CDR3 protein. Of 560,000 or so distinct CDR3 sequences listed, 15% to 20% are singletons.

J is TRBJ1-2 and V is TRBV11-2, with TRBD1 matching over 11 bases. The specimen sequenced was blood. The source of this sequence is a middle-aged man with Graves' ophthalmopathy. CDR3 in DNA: TGTGCCAGCAGCTTTCGGACAGGGGGCGCCTCTGGCTACACCTTC. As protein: CASSFRTGGASGYTF.